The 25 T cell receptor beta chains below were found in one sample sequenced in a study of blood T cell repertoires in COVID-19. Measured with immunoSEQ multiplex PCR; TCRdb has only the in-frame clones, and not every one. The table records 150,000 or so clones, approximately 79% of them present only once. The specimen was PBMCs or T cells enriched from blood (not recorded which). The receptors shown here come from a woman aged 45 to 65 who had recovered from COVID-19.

CDR3 loop: CASSPGTANTGELFF. The CDR3, as DNA: TGCGCCAGCAGCCCCGGGACAGCGAACACCGGGGAGCTGTTTTTT. This chain connects TRBV5-1 to TRBJ2-2; 7 nucleotides align to TRBD1. Germline V gene sequence: CDR1 SGHRS, CDR2 YFSETQ. With 4 bases clipped from V and 0 bases from J, the junction kept 3 bases outside the gene matches. The length of the CDR3 is 15 residues.

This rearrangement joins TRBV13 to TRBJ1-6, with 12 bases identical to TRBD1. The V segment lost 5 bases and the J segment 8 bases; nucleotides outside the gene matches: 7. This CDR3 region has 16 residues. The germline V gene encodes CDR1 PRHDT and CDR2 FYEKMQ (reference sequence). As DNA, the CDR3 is TGTGCCAGCAGCACCCCCGGGACAGGGGGCGATTCACCCCTCCACTTT. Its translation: CASSTPGTGGDSPLHF.

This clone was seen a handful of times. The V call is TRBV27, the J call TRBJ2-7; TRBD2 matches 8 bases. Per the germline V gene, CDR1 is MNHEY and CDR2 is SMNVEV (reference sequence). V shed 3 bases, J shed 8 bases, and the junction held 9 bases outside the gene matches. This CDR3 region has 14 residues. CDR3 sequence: CASSLASGRTKQYF. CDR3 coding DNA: TGTGCCAGCAGTTTGGCCAGCGGGAGAACCAAGCAGTACTTC.

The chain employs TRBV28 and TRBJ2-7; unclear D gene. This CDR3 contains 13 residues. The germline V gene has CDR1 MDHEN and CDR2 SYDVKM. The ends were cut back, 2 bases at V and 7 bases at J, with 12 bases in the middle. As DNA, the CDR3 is TGTGCCAGCAGTTTACCCCAATCAACTGAGCAGTACTTC. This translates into CASSLPQSTEQYF.

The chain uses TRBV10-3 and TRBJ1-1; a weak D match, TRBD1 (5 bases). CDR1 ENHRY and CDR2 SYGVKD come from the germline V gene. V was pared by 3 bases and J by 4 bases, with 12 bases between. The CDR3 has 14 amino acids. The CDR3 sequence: CAISEWQGSTEAFF. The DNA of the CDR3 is TGTGCCATCAGTGAATGGCAGGGTAGCACTGAAGCTTTCTTT.

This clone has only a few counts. The CDR3 protein is CASSLSPAGEFHEQYF. The CDR3 DNA sequence: TGTGCCAGCAGCTTGAGTCCAGCGGGAGAGTTCCACGAGCAGTACTTC. The chain links TRBV7-3 to TRBJ2-7; 8 positions agree with TRBD2. Per the germline V gene, CDR1 is SGHTA and CDR2 is FQGTGA. Trimming took 3 bases from V and 5 from J; bases not matched to a gene: 12. This CDR3 is 16 amino acids long.

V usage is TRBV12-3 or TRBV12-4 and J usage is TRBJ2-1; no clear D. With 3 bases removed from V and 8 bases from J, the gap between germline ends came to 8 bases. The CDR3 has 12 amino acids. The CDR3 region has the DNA TGTGCCAGCAGTTTTCCCGAGCATGAGCAGTTCTTC. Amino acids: CASSFPEHEQFF.

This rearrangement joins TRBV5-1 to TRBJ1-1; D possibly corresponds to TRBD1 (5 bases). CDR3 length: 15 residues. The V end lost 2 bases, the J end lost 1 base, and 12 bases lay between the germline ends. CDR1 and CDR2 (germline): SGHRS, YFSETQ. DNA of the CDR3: TGCGCCAGCAGCTTTTTAACAGGACCGAACACTGAAGCTTTCTTT. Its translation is CASSFLTGPNTEAFF.

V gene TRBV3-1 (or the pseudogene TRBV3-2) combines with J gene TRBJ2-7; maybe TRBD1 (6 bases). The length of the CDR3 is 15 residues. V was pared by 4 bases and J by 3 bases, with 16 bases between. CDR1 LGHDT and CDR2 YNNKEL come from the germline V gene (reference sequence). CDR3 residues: CASSLGAGTGYEQYF. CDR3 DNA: TGTGCCAGCAGCCTGGGGGCAGGGACGGGCTACGAGCAGTACTTC.

The CDR3 protein is CASSLWAGTNTEAFF. CDR3 nucleotide sequence: TGTGCCAGCAGCTTGTGGGCGGGAACGAACACTGAAGCTTTCTTT. The V and J genes are TRBV5-6 and TRBJ1-1; D not resolved. Germline CDR1 and CDR2: SGHDT and YYEEEE. Trimming cost V 1 base and J 1 base, with 11 bases left between them. The CDR3 totals 15 residues.

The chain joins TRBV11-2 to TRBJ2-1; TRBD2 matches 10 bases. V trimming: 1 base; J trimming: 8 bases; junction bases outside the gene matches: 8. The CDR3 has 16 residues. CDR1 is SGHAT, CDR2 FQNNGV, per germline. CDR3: CASSLVPSGRSDEQFF. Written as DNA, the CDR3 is TGTGCCAGCAGCTTAGTGCCTAGCGGGAGATCCGATGAGCAGTTCTTC.

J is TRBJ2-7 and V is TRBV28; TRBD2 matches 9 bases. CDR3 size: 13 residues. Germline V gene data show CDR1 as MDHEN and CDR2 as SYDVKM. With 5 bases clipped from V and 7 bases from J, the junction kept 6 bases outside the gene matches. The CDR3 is CASSIAGAREQYF. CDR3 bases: TGTGCCAGCAGTATAGCGGGAGCAAGGGAGCAGTACTTC.

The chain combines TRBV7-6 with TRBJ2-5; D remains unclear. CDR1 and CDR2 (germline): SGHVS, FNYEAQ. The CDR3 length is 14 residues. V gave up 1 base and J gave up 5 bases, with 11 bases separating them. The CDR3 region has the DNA TGTGCCAGCAGCTTAGGGGCGACCTGGGAGACCCAGTACTTC. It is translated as CASSLGATWETQYF.

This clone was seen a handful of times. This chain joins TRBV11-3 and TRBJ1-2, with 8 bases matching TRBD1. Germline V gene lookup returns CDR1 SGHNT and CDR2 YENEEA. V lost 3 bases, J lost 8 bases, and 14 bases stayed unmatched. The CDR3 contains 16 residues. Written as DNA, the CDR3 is TGTGCCAGCAGCTTTTGGGAGACAGGGGATAGCAGCGGCTACACCTTC. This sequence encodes CASSFWETGDSSGYTF.

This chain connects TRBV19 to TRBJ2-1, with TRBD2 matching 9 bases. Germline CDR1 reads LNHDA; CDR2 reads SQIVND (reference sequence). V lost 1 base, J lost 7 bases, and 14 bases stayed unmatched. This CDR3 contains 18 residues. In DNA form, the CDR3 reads TGTGCCAGTAGTATAGGCGGCCTAGCGGGGTTATATCGGAATGAGCAGTTCTTC. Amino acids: CASSIGGLAGLYRNEQFF. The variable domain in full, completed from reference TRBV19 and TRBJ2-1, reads DGGITQSPKYLFRKEGQNVTLSCEQNLNHDAMYWYRQDPGQGLRLIYYSQIVNDFQKGDIAEGYSVSREKKESFPLTVTSAQKNPTAFYLCASSIGGLAGLYRNEQFFGPGTRLTVL.

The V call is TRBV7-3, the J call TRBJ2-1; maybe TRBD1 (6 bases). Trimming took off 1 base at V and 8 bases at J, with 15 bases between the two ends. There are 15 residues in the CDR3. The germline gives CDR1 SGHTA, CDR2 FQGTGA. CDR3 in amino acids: CASSLRAGAGDEQFF. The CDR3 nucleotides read TGTGCCAGCAGCTTAAGGGCAGGGGCCGGGGATGAGCAGTTCTTC.

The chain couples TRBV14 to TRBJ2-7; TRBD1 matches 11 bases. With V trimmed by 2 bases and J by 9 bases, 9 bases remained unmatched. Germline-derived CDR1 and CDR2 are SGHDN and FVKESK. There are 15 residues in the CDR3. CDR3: CASSQPGTGGRRQYF. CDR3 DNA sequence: TGTGCCAGCAGCCAACCCGGGACAGGGGGAAGGAGGCAGTACTTC.

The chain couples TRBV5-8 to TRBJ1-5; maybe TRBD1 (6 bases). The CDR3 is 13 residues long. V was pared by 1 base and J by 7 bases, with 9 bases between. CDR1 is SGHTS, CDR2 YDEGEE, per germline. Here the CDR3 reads CASSLSGGQPQHF. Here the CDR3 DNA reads TGTGCCAGCAGCTTGAGTGGGGGCCAGCCCCAGCATTTT.

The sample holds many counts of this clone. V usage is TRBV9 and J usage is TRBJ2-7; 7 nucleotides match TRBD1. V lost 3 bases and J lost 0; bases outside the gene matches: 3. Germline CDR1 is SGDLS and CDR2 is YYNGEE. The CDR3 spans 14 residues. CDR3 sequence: CASSGDRGSYEQYF. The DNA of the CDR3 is TGTGCCAGCAGCGGGGACAGAGGCTCCTACGAGCAGTACTTC.

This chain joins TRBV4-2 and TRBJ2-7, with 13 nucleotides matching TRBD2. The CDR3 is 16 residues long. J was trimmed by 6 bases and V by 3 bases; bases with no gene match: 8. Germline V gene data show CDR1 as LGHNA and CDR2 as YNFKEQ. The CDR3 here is CASSHPRTSGRFEQYF. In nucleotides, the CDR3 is TGTGCCAGCAGCCACCCACGGACTAGCGGGAGATTCGAGCAGTACTTC.

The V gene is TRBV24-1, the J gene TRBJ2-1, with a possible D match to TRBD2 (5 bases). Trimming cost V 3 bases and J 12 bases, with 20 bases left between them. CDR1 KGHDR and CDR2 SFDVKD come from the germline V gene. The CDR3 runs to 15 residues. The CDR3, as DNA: TGTGCCACCAGTGATACTTGGGAGTCAGATTCAGGGCAGTTCTTC. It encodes CATSDTWESDSGQFF.

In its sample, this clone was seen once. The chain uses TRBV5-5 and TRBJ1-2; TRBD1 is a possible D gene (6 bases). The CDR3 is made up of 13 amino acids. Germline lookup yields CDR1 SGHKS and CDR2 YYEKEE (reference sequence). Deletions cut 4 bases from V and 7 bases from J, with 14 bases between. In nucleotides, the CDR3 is TGTGCCAGCAGCACATCACAGGGTTCTGGCTACACCTTC. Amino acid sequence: CASSTSQGSGYTF.

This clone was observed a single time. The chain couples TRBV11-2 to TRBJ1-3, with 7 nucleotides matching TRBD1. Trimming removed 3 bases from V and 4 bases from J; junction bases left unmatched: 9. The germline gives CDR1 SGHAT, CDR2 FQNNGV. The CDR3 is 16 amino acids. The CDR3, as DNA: TGTGCCAGCAGCTTCCGACAGGGAAGATCCGGAAACACCATATATTTT. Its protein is CASSFRQGRSGNTIYF.

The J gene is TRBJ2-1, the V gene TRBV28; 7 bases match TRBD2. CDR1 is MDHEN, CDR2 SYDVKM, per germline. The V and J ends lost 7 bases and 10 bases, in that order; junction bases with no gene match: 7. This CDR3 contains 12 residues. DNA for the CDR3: TGTGCCAGCATTCCCGGGGGAGGGGAGCAGTTCTTC. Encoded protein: CASIPGGGEQFF.

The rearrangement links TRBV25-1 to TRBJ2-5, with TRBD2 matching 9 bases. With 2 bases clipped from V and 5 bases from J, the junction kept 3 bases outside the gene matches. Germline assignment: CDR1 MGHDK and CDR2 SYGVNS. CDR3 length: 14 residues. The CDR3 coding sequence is TGTGCCAGCAGTGAAGCGGGGGGGCTTGAGACCCAGTACTTC. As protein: CASSEAGGLETQYF.